This record concerns one TCR beta chain sequence. What it recognizes is unknown. Other DNA sequences in the same sample also yield this CDR3. This sample is drawn from a study of shared clonotypes between healthy human individuals. Study as a whole: Aged 18 to 49, the donors were a couple of women and a few men.

The study's findings and limits: In having few donors, the study represented limited genetic and exposure-history diversity.

Sequencing was performed with immunoSEQ multiplex PCR; in TCRdb, only in-frame clones are kept and a portion is missing. The sample yields about 700,000 clones, about 74% seen once. V was pared by 3 bases and J by 2 bases, with 3 bases of the junction left unmatched. The CDR3 runs 15 residues. The germline gives CDR1 SGHRS, CDR2 YFSETQ. The rearrangement links TRBV5-1 to TRBJ2-1; 9 bases agree with TRBD2. The material sequenced was memory CD4+ T cells sorted from blood. Subset of the sample: CD45RA-negative fraction. This sequence was found in a woman aged 30 to 39 in good health. DNA of the CDR3: TGCGCCAGCAGCTCTGCTAGCGGGGCCTACAATGAGCAGTTCTTC. It encodes CASSSASGAYNEQFF.